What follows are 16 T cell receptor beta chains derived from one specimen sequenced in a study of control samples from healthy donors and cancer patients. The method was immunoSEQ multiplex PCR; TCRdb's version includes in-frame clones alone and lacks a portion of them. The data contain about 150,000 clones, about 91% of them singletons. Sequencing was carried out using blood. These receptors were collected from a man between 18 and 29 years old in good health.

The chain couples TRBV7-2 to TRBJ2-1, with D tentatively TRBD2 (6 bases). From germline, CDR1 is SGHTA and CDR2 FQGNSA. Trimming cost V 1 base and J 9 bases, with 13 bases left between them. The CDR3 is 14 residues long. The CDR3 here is CASSLVLLAGEQFF. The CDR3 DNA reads TGTGCCAGCAGCTTAGTTTTACTAGCCGGTGAGCAGTTCTTC.

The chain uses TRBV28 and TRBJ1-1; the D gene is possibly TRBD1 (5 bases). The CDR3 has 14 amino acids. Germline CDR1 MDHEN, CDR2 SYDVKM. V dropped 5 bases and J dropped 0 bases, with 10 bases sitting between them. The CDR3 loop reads CASSPTGMNTEAFF. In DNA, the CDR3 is TGTGCCAGCAGTCCAACAGGAATGAACACTGAAGCTTTCTTT.

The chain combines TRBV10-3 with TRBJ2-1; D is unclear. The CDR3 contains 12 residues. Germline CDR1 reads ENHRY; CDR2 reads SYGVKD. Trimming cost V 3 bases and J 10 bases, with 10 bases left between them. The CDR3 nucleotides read TGTGCCATCAGTGAAATACTTGGAGAGCAGTTCTTC. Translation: CAISEILGEQFF.

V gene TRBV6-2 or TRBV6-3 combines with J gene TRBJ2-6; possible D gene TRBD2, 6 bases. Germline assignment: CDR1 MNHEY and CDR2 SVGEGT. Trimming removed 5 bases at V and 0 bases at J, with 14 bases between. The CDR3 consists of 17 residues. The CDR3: CASSTGEASSGANVLTF. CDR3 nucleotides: TGTGCCAGCAGTACGGGGGAGGCGAGCTCTGGGGCCAACGTCCTGACTTTC.

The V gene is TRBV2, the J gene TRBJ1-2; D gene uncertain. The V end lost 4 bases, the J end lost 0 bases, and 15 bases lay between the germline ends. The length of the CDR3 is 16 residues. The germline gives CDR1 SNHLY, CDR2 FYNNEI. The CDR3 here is CASSVRVTGANYGYTF. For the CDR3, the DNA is TGTGCCAGCAGTGTCCGGGTGACGGGAGCTAACTATGGCTACACCTTC.

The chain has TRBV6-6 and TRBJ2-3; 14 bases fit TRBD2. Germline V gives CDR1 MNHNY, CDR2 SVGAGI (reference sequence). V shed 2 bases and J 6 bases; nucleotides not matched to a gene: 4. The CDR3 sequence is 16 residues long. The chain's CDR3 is CASSYGLAGGWDTQYF. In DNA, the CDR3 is TGTGCCAGCAGTTACGGACTAGCGGGGGGTTGGGATACGCAGTATTTT.

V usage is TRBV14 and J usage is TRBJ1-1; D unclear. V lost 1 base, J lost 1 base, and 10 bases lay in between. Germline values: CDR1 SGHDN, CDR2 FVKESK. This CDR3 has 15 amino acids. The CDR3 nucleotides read TGTGCCAGCAGCCAAGTTCGTATGGGGAACACTGAAGCTTTCTTT. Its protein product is CASSQVRMGNTEAFF.

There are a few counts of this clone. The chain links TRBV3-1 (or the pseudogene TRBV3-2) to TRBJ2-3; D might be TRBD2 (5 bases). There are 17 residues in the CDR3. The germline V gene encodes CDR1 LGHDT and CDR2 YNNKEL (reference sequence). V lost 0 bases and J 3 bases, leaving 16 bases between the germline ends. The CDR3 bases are TGTGCCAGCAGCCAAGATCAGCGGCGAAACAGTACAGATACGCAGTATTTT. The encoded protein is CASSQDQRRNSTDTQYF.

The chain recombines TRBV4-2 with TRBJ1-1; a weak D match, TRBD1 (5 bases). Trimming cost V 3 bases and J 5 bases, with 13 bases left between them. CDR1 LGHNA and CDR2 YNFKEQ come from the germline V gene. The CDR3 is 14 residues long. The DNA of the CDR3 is TGTGCCAGCAGCCATACAGGTAGCTCGACTGAAGCTTTCTTT. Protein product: CASSHTGSSTEAFF.

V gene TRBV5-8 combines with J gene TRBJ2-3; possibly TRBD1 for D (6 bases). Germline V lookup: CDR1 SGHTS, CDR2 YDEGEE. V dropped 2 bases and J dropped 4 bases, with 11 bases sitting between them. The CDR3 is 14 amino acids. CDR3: CASSLRTASDTQYF. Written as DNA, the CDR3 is TGTGCCAGCAGCTTACGGACAGCTTCAGATACGCAGTATTTT.

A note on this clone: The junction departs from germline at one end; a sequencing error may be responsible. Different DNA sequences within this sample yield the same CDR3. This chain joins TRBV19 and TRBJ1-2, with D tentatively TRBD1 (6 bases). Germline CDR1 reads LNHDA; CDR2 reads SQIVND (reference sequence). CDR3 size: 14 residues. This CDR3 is CASSIFGGDYGYTF. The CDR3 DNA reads TGTGCCAGTAGTATTTTTGGGGGCGACTATGGCTACACTTTC.

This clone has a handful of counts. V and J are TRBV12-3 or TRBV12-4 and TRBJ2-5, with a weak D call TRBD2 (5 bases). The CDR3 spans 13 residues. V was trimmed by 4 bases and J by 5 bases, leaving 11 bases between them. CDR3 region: CASSSAGGETQYF. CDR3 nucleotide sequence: TGTGCCAGCAGTTCCGCCGGCGGGGAGACCCAGTACTTC.

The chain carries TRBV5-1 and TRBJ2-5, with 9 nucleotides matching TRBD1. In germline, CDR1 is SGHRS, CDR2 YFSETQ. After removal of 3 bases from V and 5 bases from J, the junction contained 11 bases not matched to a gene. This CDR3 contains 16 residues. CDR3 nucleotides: TGCGCCAGCAGCTCAACGACGACAGGGGGGCTGGAGACCCAGTACTTC. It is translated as CASSSTTTGGLETQYF.

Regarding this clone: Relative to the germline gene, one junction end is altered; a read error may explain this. Here the CDR3 reads CASSLDSNNEQFF. As DNA, the CDR3 is TGTGCCAGCAGTTTAGACTCCAACAATGAGCAGTTCTTC. The chain joins TRBV12-3 or TRBV12-4 to TRBJ2-1; D ambiguous. The CDR3 contains 13 residues.

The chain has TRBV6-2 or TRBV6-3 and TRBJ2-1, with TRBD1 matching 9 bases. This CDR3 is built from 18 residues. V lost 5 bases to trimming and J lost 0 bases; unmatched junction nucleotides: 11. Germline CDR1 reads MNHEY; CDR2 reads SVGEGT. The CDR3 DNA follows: TGTGCCAGCAGTGGACCGGGACAGGGTTCTAGCTCCTACAATGAGCAGTTCTTC. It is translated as CASSGPGQGSSSYNEQFF.

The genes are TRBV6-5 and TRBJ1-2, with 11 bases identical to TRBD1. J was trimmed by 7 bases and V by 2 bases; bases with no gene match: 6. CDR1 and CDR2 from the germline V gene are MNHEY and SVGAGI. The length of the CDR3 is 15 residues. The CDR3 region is CASSYAGTGGGGYTF. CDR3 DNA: TGTGCCAGCAGTTACGCCGGGACAGGGGGGGGTGGCTACACCTTC.